Shown below are 10 T cell receptor beta chains from a single sample sequenced in a study of response to subunit inactivated influenza vaccine. MiXCR, run by TCRdb on the RT-PCR reads, gives a single entry per CDR3 protein. The sample lists about 570,000 distinct CDR3 sequences; approximately 11% were seen once. The data also belong to a second study, concerning T cells expressing NK-cell markers. As reported in that work: Beta-chain TCR cDNA was generated via 5'RACE template switching with UMIs.

The sample here was PBMCs from blood, taken on the day of vaccination. The receptor set was obtained from a man between 45 and 60 years old who received an inactivated influenza vaccine.

The CDR3 bases are TGTGCCACCAGCAGTGGCCCCTACGAGCAGTACTTC. Its translation is CATSSGPYEQYF. The chain joins TRBV15 to TRBJ2-7, with D unresolved. V lost 3 bases to trimming and J lost 2 bases, with 5 bases between them. The CDR3 consists of 12 residues. The V gene's germline CDR1 is LNHNV and CDR2 YYDKDF (reference sequence).

This clonotype was observed a handful of times. The chain couples TRBV2 to TRBJ2-5, with a possible D match to TRBD1 (6 bases). The CDR3 contains 14 residues. Germline values: CDR1 SNHLY, CDR2 FYNNEI. Trimming stripped 6 bases from V and 1 base from J, with 12 bases between. This chain's CDR3 is CASSYRAFQETQYF. The CDR3 coding sequence is TGTGCCAGCAGCTACAGGGCCTTCCAAGAGACCCAGTACTTC.

This clonotype was counted a few times. One junction end disagrees with the germline gene, perhaps due to a read error. V usage is TRBV29-1 and J usage is TRBJ2-1, with D tentatively TRBD2 (6 bases). Germline V gene lookup returns CDR1 SQVTM and CDR2 ANQGSEA. The CDR3 runs 16 residues. The CDR3 DNA follows: TGCAGCGTTTCCCACGGGGACTCACCCTCCCACAATGAGCAGTTCTTC. Residues: CSVSHGDSPSHNEQFF.

This chain uses TRBV4-1 with TRBJ1-2; D might be TRBD1 (5 bases). Germline V gene lookup returns CDR1 MGHRA and CDR2 YSYEKL. Trimming shortened V by 4 bases and J by 2 bases, and 14 bases separated the two germline ends. The CDR3 totals 15 residues. The CDR3 nucleotides read TGCGCCAGCAGCCTCCGGGACGGGGACAACTATGGCTACACCTTC. This codes for CASSLRDGDNYGYTF.

J is TRBJ2-3 and V is TRBV5-1, with no clear D. CDR3 size: 20 residues. Trimming removed 1 base at V and 6 bases at J, with 30 bases between. The V gene's germline CDR1 is SGHRS and CDR2 YFSETQ. The CDR3 is CASSLTTPPPAIRNADTQYF. In DNA, the CDR3 is TGCGCCAGCAGCTTGACTACCCCCCCGCCCGCGATTAGGAACGCGGATACGCAGTATTTT.

The J gene is TRBJ2-7, the V gene TRBV5-1; D is perhaps TRBD1 (6 bases). Germline CDR1 SGHRS, CDR2 YFSETQ. V was shortened by 4 bases and J by 6 bases, with 14 bases between the two germline ends. The CDR3 is made up of 13 amino acids. The CDR3: CASSTTGSAEQYF. DNA of the CDR3: TGCGCCAGCAGCACAACAGGGTCCGCCGAGCAGTACTTC.

This rearrangement joins TRBV7-3 to TRBJ2-5; unclear D gene. This CDR3 has 15 residues. CDR1 is SGHTA, CDR2 FQGTGA, per germline. Trimming stripped 5 bases from V and 1 base from J, with 14 bases between. The CDR3 is CASSLSPATQETQYF. In DNA, the CDR3 is TGTGCCAGCAGCCTCTCGCCAGCGACCCAAGAGACCCAGTACTTC.

This clonotype occurred many times. The chain recombines TRBV7-6 with TRBJ1-1; tentatively, D is TRBD1 (6 bases). Trimming took off 5 bases at V and 1 base at J, with 17 bases between the two ends. Germline CDR1 SGHVS, CDR2 FNYEAQ. The CDR3 totals 16 residues. The CDR3 region is CASSAGGLVGNTEAFF. CDR3 nucleotide sequence: TGTGCCAGCAGCGCGGGGGGCCTTGTCGGGAACACTGAAGCTTTCTTT.

This sequence joins TRBV12-3 or TRBV12-4 and TRBJ1-1, with TRBD1 identical over 8 bases. V was clipped by 6 bases and J by 3 bases; unmatched bases: 6. This CDR3 is 14 amino acids long. CDR3 bases: TGTGCCAGCAGGCCAGGGGGCTTGTACACTGAAGCTTTCTTT. Translation gives CASRPGGLYTEAFF.

This clonotype has ten or more counts. V is TRBV12-3 or TRBV12-4 and J is TRBJ2-7; TRBD2 is a possible D gene (5 bases). Trimming removed 3 bases from V and 6 bases from J, with 12 bases in between. This CDR3 spans 13 amino acids. The CDR3 loop reads CASSFLIRGEQYF. As DNA, the CDR3 is TGTGCCAGCAGTTTTTTAATCCGGGGCGAGCAGTACTTC.